This T cell receptor (beta chain) comes out of a study of T cell clonality in common variable immunodeficiency. Clones were read by immunoSEQ multiplex PCR, and TCRdb kept only the in-frame ones, dropping some. The repertoire consists of 30,000 to 40,000 clones, none detected only once. This clone was seen many times. The read is 3 residues too short to cover the CDR3 end, so that end is filled in from the germline J gene. The CDR3 covers 12 residues. Germline CDR1 is SGHVS and CDR2 is FQNEAQ. This sequence was found in a person aged 18 to 75 in good health. Sequences were obtained from peripheral blood mononuclear cells. This rearrangement joins TRBV7-8 to TRBJ1-2, with D possibly being TRBD1 (6 bases). The CDR3 loop is CASSLSGEGYTF. Partial CDR3 DNA: TGTGCCAGCAGCTTATCAGGGGAAGGC.